This entry lists 14 T cell receptor beta chains sequenced from one sample in a study of vaccination effects on CD4 cells after COVID-19. No antigens are known for them. Measured with immunoSEQ multiplex PCR; TCRdb has only the in-frame clones, and not every one. This repertoire shows 30,000 to 40,000 clones, roughly 70% found once; its top ten account for 22%. Sequencing was preceded by expansion of antigen-specific CD4+ T cells with viral peptide pools in the ViraFEST assay. The authors isolated CD4+ T cells after roughly 10 days of culture. Among the vaccine recipients, none had a prior SARS-CoV-2 infection, and nucleocapsid antibodies were negative. The sample consisted of CD4+ T cells from PBMCs cultured with SARS-CoV-2 spike peptides, taken before COVID-19 vaccination. These receptors all stem from a human donor who received a COVID-19 vaccine.

The chain is built from TRBV28 and TRBJ2-1; 9 bases agree with TRBD2. V lost 6 bases to trimming and J lost 4 bases; unmatched junction nucleotides: 19. The CDR3 has 19 residues. Germline V lookup: CDR1 MDHEN, CDR2 SYDVKM. DNA for the CDR3: TGTGCCAGCAGCCGCCCCCTTAGCGGGAGAGGGGTTGGATACAATGAGCAGTTCTTC. Protein: CASSRPLSGRGVGYNEQFF.

V is TRBV4-3 and J is TRBJ1-1; no firm D call. The germline CDR1 and CDR2 sequences are LGHNA and YSLEER. This CDR3 is built from 14 residues. Deletions cut 4 bases from V and 0 bases from J, with 9 bases between. CDR3 region: CASSPRRMNTEAFF. The CDR3 bases are TGCGCCAGCAGCCCCAGGCGGATGAACACTGAAGCTTTCTTT.

A few counts support this clone. The rearrangement uses TRBV28 and TRBJ1-1; D gene uncertain. V dropped 3 bases and J dropped 4 bases, with 3 bases sitting between them. The CDR3 consists of 11 residues. Per germline, CDR1 MDHEN and CDR2 SYDVKM. The CDR3 DNA sequence: TGTGCCAGCAGTTTGCCCACTGAAGCTTTCTTT. This gives the protein CASSLPTEAFF. The complete variable domain, with remaining parts taken from reference TRBV28 and TRBJ1-1, reads DVKVTQSSRYLVKRTGEKVFLECVQDMDHENMFWYRQDPGLGLRLIYFSYDVKMKEKGDIPEGYSVSREKKERFSLILESASTNQTSMYLCASSLPTEAFFGQGTRLTVV.

V is TRBV30 and J is TRBJ2-6; TRBD1 matches 8 bases. CDR1 GTSNPN and CDR2 SVGIG come from the germline V gene (reference sequence). V gave up 3 bases and J gave up 4 bases; unmatched junction bases: 11. The CDR3 spans 17 residues. CDR3: CAWRRGQGASGANVLTF. The CDR3 DNA is TGTGCCTGGAGGAGGGGGCAGGGGGCGTCGGGGGCCAACGTCCTGACTTTC. The full variable domain, in which reference TRBV30 and TRBJ2-6 provide the parts outside the CDR3, is SQTIHQWPATLVQPVGSPLSLECTVEGTSNPNLYWYRQAAGRGLQLLFYSVGIGQISSEVPQNLSASRPQDRQFILSSKKLLLSDSGFYLCAWRRGQGASGANVLTFGAGSRLTVL.

The chain joins TRBV4-2 to TRBJ2-3, with a possible D match to TRBD2 (6 bases). The CDR3 length is 15 residues. The germline V and J ends were trimmed by 4 bases and 1 base, with 12 bases remaining between them. The germline CDR1 and CDR2 sequences are LGHNA and YNFKEQ. The CDR3 DNA sequence: TGTGCCAGCAGCCTCAGGCTAGCGCGCACAGATACGCAGTATTTT. Protein: CASSLRLARTDTQYF.

The chain couples TRBV6-4 to TRBJ1-2; D is perhaps TRBD1 (5 bases). Germline-derived CDR1 and CDR2 are MRHNA and SNTAGT. This CDR3 is 13 amino acids long. The V gene lost 9 bases and the J gene lost 11 bases, with 22 bases spanning the gap. The CDR3 region has the DNA TGTGCCAGTAGCGCCGGGACTTATTCCTCTTACACCTTC. It specifies CASSAGTYSSYTF.

The chain links TRBV19 to TRBJ2-3; no clear D. The CDR3 totals 17 residues. V shed 1 base and J shed 0 bases, with 14 bases lying between them. CDR1 is LNHDA and CDR2 is SQIVND in the germline V gene (reference sequence). CDR3 sequence (DNA): TGTGCCAGTAGTATAGGAGGACCGCGAATCAGCACAGATACGCAGTATTTT. It translates to CASSIGGPRISTDTQYF.

This clone was counted between two and nine times. The V and J genes are TRBV5-4 and TRBJ1-2; D remains ambiguous. CDR1 is SGHNT, CDR2 YYREEE, per germline (reference sequence). The CDR3 runs 13 residues. V lost 2 bases, J lost 2 bases, and 7 bases lay in between. As DNA, the CDR3 is TGTGCCAGCAGCTTATTCCCCAACTATGGCTACACCTTC. Its translation is CASSLFPNYGYTF.

The chain recombines TRBV19 with TRBJ2-2; D remains ambiguous. This CDR3 contains 15 residues. Trimming stripped 3 bases from V and 0 bases from J, with 8 bases between. Germline V gives CDR1 LNHDA, CDR2 SQIVND (reference sequence). The CDR3 region has the DNA TGTGCCAGTAGTATCGTACGGTCGAACACCGGGGAGCTGTTTTTT. Protein: CASSIVRSNTGELFF.

This clone was detected only once. The chain combines TRBV10-2 with TRBJ1-3; TRBD1 aligns across 7 bases. The V segment lost 4 bases and the J segment 0 bases; nucleotides outside the gene matches: 9. Germline CDR1 reads WSHSY; CDR2 reads SAAADI. This CDR3 is built from 17 residues. The CDR3 sequence is CASSVTRTGRSGNTIYF. The CDR3 nucleotides are TGCGCCAGCAGTGTAACCCGGACAGGCCGCTCTGGAAACACCATATATTTT.

The J gene is TRBJ2-1, the V gene TRBV6-7; D gene ambiguous. TRBV6-7 is labeled an ORF, and its function is uncertain. V was clipped by 6 bases and J by 4 bases, with 16 bases between them. The CDR3 runs to 15 residues. The DNA for the CDR3 is TGTGCCAGCAGGAGTTGGCTATCCCATTACAATGAGCAGTTCTTC. This translates into CASRSWLSHYNEQFF.

The CDR3 DNA follows: TGTGCCAGCAGCCCGGGACAAAACTATGGCTACACCTTC. This codes for CASSPGQNYGYTF. The chain joins TRBV6-5 to TRBJ1-2; tentative D call: TRBD1 (6 bases). Germline CDR1 MNHEY, CDR2 SVGAGI. V was pared by 6 bases and J by 2 bases, with 10 bases between. The CDR3 totals 13 residues.

The V gene is TRBV11-3, the J gene TRBJ2-3, with TRBD2 matching 7 bases. CDR3 length equals 16 residues. V lost 2 bases and J lost 2; bases outside the gene matches: 7. Germline V gives CDR1 SGHNT, CDR2 YENEEA. The CDR3 loop is CASSLSGGSSTDTQYF. CDR3 coding DNA: TGTGCCAGCAGCTTATCAGGCGGGAGTTCCACAGATACGCAGTATTTT.

V and J are TRBV2 and TRBJ1-5; D is unclear. The V gene's germline CDR1 is SNHLY and CDR2 FYNNEI. V gave up 3 bases and J gave up 0 bases, with 6 bases separating them. There are 14 residues in the CDR3. CDR3 sequence (DNA): TGTGCCAGCAGTGAGGGATATAGCAATCAGCCCCAGCATTTT. Protein sequence: CASSEGYSNQPQHF.